A single sample gave rise to the 4 T cell receptor beta chains below, sequenced in a study of T cell repertoires in cytomegalovirus infection. MiXCR was run by TCRdb on the reads, yielding one entry per CDR3 protein. The sample has a few hundred thousand distinct CDR3 sequences; around 40% are singletons. These receptors have no known antigen. The sample in question was cultured PBMCs, obtained from culture after CMV antigen stimulation. Every receptor here comes from a human donor in good health (CMV status not recorded). Some clones in this sample may be carry-over from other donors' samples.

This clonotype was observed a single time. Because it lacks the conserved phenylalanine or tryptophan at the end, this CDR3 is likely a read error. The chain uses TRBV7-6 and TRBJ1-3; D uncertain. The CDR3 has 14 amino acids. The ends were cut back, 1 base at V and 0 bases at J, with 4 bases in the middle. CDR1 is SGHVS, CDR2 FNYEAQ, per germline. CDR3 loop: CASSLGSSGNTIYI. Here the CDR3 DNA reads TGTGCCAGCAGCTTAGGGAGCTCTGGAAACACCATATATATT.

The chain recombines TRBV15 with TRBJ2-1; the D gene is possibly TRBD2 (7 bases). This CDR3 is 12 amino acids long. CDR1 is LNHNV, CDR2 YYDKDF, per germline (reference sequence). V lost 4 bases and J lost 10, with 11 bases in between. The CDR3 protein is CATSMGGPEQFF. The CDR3 nucleotides read TGTGCCACCAGCATGGGGGGGCCAGAGCAGTTCTTC.

This sequence joins TRBV6-5 and TRBJ1-6; 7 nucleotides agree with TRBD1. The CDR3 is 13 amino acids. V trimming: 6 bases; J trimming: 9 bases; junction bases outside the gene matches: 5. Per germline, CDR1 MNHEY and CDR2 SVGAGI. This CDR3 reads CASRAPGGSPLHF. In DNA form, the CDR3 reads TGTGCCAGCAGGGCCCCAGGGGGTTCACCCCTCCACTTT.

V gene TRBV29-1 combines with J gene TRBJ1-1; no firm D call. The germline V gene has CDR1 SQVTM and CDR2 ANQGSEA. The CDR3 extends over 11 amino acids. Trimming took 3 bases from V and 10 from J, leaving 12 bases between them. The CDR3 nucleotides are TGCAGCGTTGAGTACCGGCTCGGAGCTTTCTTT. It translates to CSVEYRLGAFF.